The clone carrying this TCR beta chain was recorded only once. Its cognate antigen is unknown. TCRdb called the reads again in MiXCR, with one record for every CDR3 protein. The sample lists approximately 300,000 distinct CDR3 sequences; just under 30% were seen once. CDR3 length equals 13 residues. Germline values: CDR1 MDHEN, CDR2 SYDVKM. The V end lost 1 base, the J end lost 7 bases, and 10 bases lay between the germline ends. The sample originates from a study of T cell repertoires in cytomegalovirus infection. Study-level information: Selected CMV epitopes included recently identified HLA-C-restricted ones as well as well-studied HLA-B-restricted ones.

The sample here was cultured PBMCs, taken from culture after CMV antigen stimulation. The V and J genes are TRBV28 and TRBJ1-2; D is uncertain. The TCR originated in a human donor in good health (CMV status not recorded). Some clones in this sample may be carry-over from other donors' samples. This chain's CDR3 is CASSLSVPPGYTF. The CDR3 DNA is TGTGCCAGCAGTTTATCGGTACCGCCTGGCTACACCTTC.